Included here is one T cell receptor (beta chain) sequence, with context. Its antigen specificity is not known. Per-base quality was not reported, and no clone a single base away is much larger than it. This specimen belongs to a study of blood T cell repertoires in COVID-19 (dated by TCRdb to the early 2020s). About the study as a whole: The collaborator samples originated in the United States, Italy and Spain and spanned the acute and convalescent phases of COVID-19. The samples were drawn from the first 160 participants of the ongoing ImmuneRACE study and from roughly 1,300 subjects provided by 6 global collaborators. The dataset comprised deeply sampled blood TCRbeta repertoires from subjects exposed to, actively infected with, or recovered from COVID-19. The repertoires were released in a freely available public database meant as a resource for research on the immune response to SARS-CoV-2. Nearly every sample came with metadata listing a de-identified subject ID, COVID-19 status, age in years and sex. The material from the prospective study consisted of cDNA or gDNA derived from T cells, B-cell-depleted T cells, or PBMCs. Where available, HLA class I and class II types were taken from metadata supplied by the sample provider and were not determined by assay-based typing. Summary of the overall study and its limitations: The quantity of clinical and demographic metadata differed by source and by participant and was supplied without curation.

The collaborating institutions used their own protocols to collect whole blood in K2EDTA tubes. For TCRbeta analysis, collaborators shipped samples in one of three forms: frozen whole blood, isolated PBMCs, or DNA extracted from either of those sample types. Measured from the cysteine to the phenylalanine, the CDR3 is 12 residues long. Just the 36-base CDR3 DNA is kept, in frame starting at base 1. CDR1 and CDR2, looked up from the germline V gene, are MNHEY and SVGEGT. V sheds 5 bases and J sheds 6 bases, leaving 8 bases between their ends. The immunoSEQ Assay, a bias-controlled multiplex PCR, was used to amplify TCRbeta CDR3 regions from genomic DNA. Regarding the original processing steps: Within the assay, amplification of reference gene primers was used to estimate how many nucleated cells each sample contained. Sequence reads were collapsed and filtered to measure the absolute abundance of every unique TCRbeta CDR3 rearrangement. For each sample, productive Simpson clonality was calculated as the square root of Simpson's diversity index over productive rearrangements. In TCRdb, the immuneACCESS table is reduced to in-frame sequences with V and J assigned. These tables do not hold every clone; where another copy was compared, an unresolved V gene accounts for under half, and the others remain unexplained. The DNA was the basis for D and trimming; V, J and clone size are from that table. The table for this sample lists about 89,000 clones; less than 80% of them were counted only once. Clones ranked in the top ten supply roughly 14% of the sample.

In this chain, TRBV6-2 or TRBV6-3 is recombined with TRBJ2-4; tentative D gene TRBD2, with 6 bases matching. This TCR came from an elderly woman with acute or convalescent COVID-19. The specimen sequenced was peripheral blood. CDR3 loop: CASSPGGNIQYF. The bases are TGTGCCAGCAGTCCCGGGGGAAACATTCAGTACTTC.